Here is one T cell receptor (beta chain) with its context. The sample originates from a study of blood T cell repertoires in COVID-19. Recruited during active infection, patients (from Seattle) were subsequently followed longitudinally. The CDR3 sequence is 12 residues long. V was trimmed by 4 bases and J by 0 bases, leaving 3 bases between them. Profiling relied on immunoSEQ multiplex PCR, and the TCRdb table lists in-frame clones only, not all of them. The sample holds about 170,000 clones; about 90% are singletons and the top ten take about 4.6%. The rearrangement uses TRBV12-3 or TRBV12-4 and TRBJ1-1; D is uncertain. The receptor's source is a young man with COVID-19, enrolled during active disease. The sequenced sample consisted of peripheral blood. The CDR3 region is CASSSMNTEAFF. Here the CDR3 DNA reads TGTGCCAGCAGTTCCATGAACACTGAAGCTTTCTTT.